Shown below are 17 T cell receptor beta chains from a single sample sequenced in a study of cytomegalovirus exposure and HLA in healthy donors. Assay used: immunoSEQ multiplex PCR; TCRdb lists only in-frame clones, some missing. The table records 59,000 or so clones, approximately 92% of them present only once. The source material was PBMCs. Every receptor here comes from a woman aged 18-29 years in good health and CMV-seronegative.

The chain combines TRBV7-9 with TRBJ1-1, with D possibly TRBD1 on 5 matching bases. The CDR3 covers 17 residues. In germline, CDR1 is SEHNR, CDR2 FQNEAQ (reference sequence). The V end lost 11 bases, the J end lost 1 base, and 26 bases lay between the germline ends. CDR3 loop: CAGRGVAVDGQNTEAFF. The CDR3 nucleotides are TGTGCCGGGAGGGGCGTGGCTGTAGATGGGCAGAACACTGAAGCTTTCTTT. Together with reference TRBV7-9 and TRBJ1-1, the CDR3 gives the full variable domain: DTGVSQNPRHKITKRGQNVTFRCDPISEHNRLYWYRQTLGQGPEFLTYFQNEAQLEKSRLLSDRFSAERPKGSFSTLEIQRTEQGDSAMYLCAGRGVAVDGQNTEAFFGQGTRLTVV.

This clone was counted only a few times. The chain joins TRBV30 to TRBJ2-6; D is possibly TRBD1 (6 bases). The CDR3 extends over 19 amino acids. Germline loops: CDR1 GTSNPN, CDR2 SVGIG (reference sequence). Between the trimmed V and J ends, which lost 1 base and 1 base, there was a span of 20 bases. CDR3 loop: CAWSAYLGQFLSGANVLTF. CDR3 coding DNA: TGTGCCTGGAGTGCATACCTCGGACAGTTTTTGTCTGGGGCCAACGTCCTGACTTTC. Together with reference TRBV30 and TRBJ2-6, the CDR3 gives the full variable domain: SQTIHQWPATLVQPVGSPLSLECTVEGTSNPNLYWYRQAAGRGLQLLFYSVGIGQISSEVPQNLSASRPQDRQFILSSKKLLLSDSGFYLCAWSAYLGQFLSGANVLTFGAGSRLTVL.

This rearrangement joins TRBV11-2 to TRBJ2-7; no firm D call. This CDR3 is built from 13 residues. Trimming removed 7 bases from V and 5 bases from J, with 15 bases in between. Germline V lookup: CDR1 SGHAT, CDR2 FQNNGV. This CDR3 reads CASTLGGTHEQYF. For the CDR3, the DNA is TGTGCCAGCACCCTAGGTGGTACCCACGAGCAGTACTTC.

V is TRBV6-5 and J is TRBJ1-2, with D unresolved. This CDR3 region has 15 residues. Trimming pared 0 bases from V and 3 bases from J, leaving 11 bases between. Germline V CDR1 and CDR2: MNHEY, SVGAGI. The CDR3 coding sequence is TGTGCCAGCAGTTACTCGGGGAGCTACCACTATGGCTACACCTTC. As protein: CASSYSGSYHYGYTF.

V gene TRBV11-2 combines with J gene TRBJ1-2; TRBD1 matches at 7 bases. Losses at the gene ends were 1 base for V and 3 bases for J; bases not matched to a gene: 5. The CDR3 runs to 15 residues. Looked up from germline, CDR1 is SGHAT and CDR2 is FQNNGV. In DNA, the CDR3 is TGTGCCAGCAGCTTAGGTACAGGGGTCGACTATGGCTACACCTTC. This codes for CASSLGTGVDYGYTF.

A few counts support this clone. The rearrangement links TRBV4-1 to TRBJ2-3; 9 bases line up with TRBD2. The CDR3 runs 18 residues. V was clipped by 0 bases and J by 7 bases; unmatched bases: 14. CDR1 and CDR2 (germline): MGHRA, YSYEKL. CDR3 protein: CASSQDKSGGPAFYTQYF. DNA of the CDR3: TGCGCCAGCAGCCAAGATAAAAGCGGGGGGCCCGCCTTTTATACGCAGTATTTT.

V usage is TRBV7-6 and J usage is TRBJ1-5; the D gene is possibly TRBD1 (6 bases). This CDR3 region has 16 residues. Germline assignment: CDR1 SGHVS and CDR2 FNYEAQ. V was pared by 1 base and J by 2 bases, with 12 bases between. The CDR3 region is CASSLGAGVRNQPQHF. CDR3 DNA sequence: TGTGCCAGCAGCTTAGGGGCAGGGGTTCGCAATCAGCCCCAGCATTTT. The variable domain in full, completed from reference TRBV7-6 and TRBJ1-5, reads GAGVSQSPRYKVTKRGQDVALRCDPISGHVSLYWYRQALGQGPEFLTYFNYEAQQDKSGLPNDRFSAERPEGSISTLTIQRTEQRDSAMYRCASSLGAGVRNQPQHFGDGTRLSIL.

This clone was seen only a few times. V usage is TRBV4-1 and J usage is TRBJ2-1; 14 bases align to TRBD2. CDR1 MGHRA and CDR2 YSYEKL come from the germline V gene. Losses at the gene ends were 1 base for V and 4 bases for J; bases not matched to a gene: 3. CDR3 length equals 17 residues. In DNA form, the CDR3 reads TGCGCCAGCAGCCAAGGGACTAGCGGGAGGAGGTACAATGAGCAGTTCTTC. Protein: CASSQGTSGRRYNEQFF.

The V and J genes are TRBV2 and TRBJ2-7; D call uncertain. The germline gives CDR1 SNHLY, CDR2 FYNNEI. V shed 10 bases and J shed 2 bases, with 15 bases lying between them. CDR3 size: 13 residues. CDR3 DNA sequence: TGTGCCATTGCCGGGTCCCACACCTACGAGCAGTACTTC. It encodes CAIAGSHTYEQYF.

V gene TRBV2 combines with J gene TRBJ2-3; 10 bases are a match to TRBD2. The CDR3 spans 15 residues. CDR1 SNHLY and CDR2 FYNNEI come from the germline V gene. V trimming: 4 bases; J trimming: 8 bases; junction bases outside the gene matches: 9. This chain's CDR3 is CASSGTSGARVTQYF. The CDR3 DNA reads as TGTGCCAGCAGTGGAACTAGCGGGGCGAGGGTTACGCAGTATTTT.

This rearrangement joins TRBV9 to TRBJ2-7; TRBD2 matches at 8 bases. The CDR3 contains 17 residues. V shed 0 bases, J shed 3 bases, and the junction held 11 bases outside the gene matches. The germline gives CDR1 SGDLS, CDR2 YYNGEE. The CDR3 coding sequence is TGTGCCAGCAGCGTAGGTGGGGGAAGCGGGGGCCTCTACGAGCAGTACTTC. It translates to CASSVGGGSGGLYEQYF.

The V gene is TRBV4-3, the J gene TRBJ1-3; D gene ambiguous. Deletions cut 0 bases from V and 0 bases from J, with 12 bases between. The germline V gene has CDR1 LGHNA and CDR2 YSLEER. The CDR3 loop spans 17 amino acids. The CDR3 spells CASSQDLMGSSGNTIYF. CDR3 coding DNA: TGCGCCAGCAGCCAAGATCTCATGGGGAGCTCTGGAAACACCATATATTTT.

The V call is TRBV9, the J call TRBJ2-2; perhaps TRBD2 as D (6 bases). The germline V gene has CDR1 SGDLS and CDR2 YYNGEE. This CDR3 has 15 amino acids. Trimming cost V 0 bases and J 5 bases, with 11 bases left between them. The CDR3 here is CASSVEVGGTGELFF. As DNA, the CDR3 is TGTGCCAGCAGCGTAGAGGTGGGAGGAACCGGGGAGCTGTTTTTT.

The chain employs TRBV21-1 and TRBJ2-5; the D segment call TRBD1 is taken from the table without a DNA check. TRBV21-1 represents a pseudogene. The CDR3 totals 14 residues. CDR3 amino acids: CASRPGTRRETQYF. CDR3 DNA sequence: TGTGCCAGCAGGCCCGGGACACGGAGGGAGACCCAGTACTTC.

The V gene is TRBV28, the J gene TRBJ1-2, with D maybe TRBD1 (6 bases). Germline V gene data show CDR1 as MDHEN and CDR2 as SYDVKM. Trimming stripped 9 bases from V and 4 bases from J, with 9 bases between. There are 11 residues in the CDR3. Written as DNA, the CDR3 is TGTGCCAGTTTAGGGGGCTATGGCTACACCTTC. Amino acid sequence: CASLGGYGYTF.

V and J are TRBV10-3 and TRBJ2-7; 9 nucleotides agree with TRBD1. CDR1 is ENHRY, CDR2 SYGVKD, per germline. Losses at the gene ends were 3 bases for V and 2 bases for J; bases not matched to a gene: 5. CDR3 length: 15 residues. The CDR3 DNA sequence: TGTGCCATCAGTGACCACCGGGACAGGGCCTACGAGCAGTACTTC. This codes for CAISDHRDRAYEQYF.

V usage is TRBV7-9 and J usage is TRBJ1-2; 7 nucleotides agree with TRBD1. V gave up 5 bases and J gave up 9 bases; unmatched junction bases: 3. The CDR3 covers 11 residues. From germline, CDR1 is SEHNR and CDR2 FQNEAQ (reference sequence). The chain's CDR3 is CASSPGQRYTF. DNA of the CDR3: TGTGCCAGCAGCCCGGGACAGCGCTACACCTTC.